Presented here are 22 T cell receptor beta chains from one specimen sequenced in a study of shared clonotypes between healthy human individuals. Naive CD8 cells lacked CD45RO, underwent positive selection for CCR7 and left out terminally differentiated effector memory CD45RA+ cells. Profiled with immunoSEQ multiplex PCR; TCRdb holds only in-frame clones, not every one. The sample gives approximately 740,000 clones, nearly 95% of which show up once; less than 25% is in the top ten. Input material: naive CD8+ T cells sorted from blood. The receptors originated from a man aged 25-45 years in good health.

The chain carries TRBV5-6 and TRBJ2-3, with 8 bases that match TRBD2. This CDR3 is 17 amino acids long. Unmatched junction bases numbered 7, after V lost 0 bases and J lost 1 base. Germline V gene data show CDR1 as SGHDT and CDR2 as YYEEEE. The CDR3 DNA reads as TGTGCCAGCAGCTTGGAGGGACTAGGAGAGGGCACAGATACGCAGTATTTT. It codes for CASSLEGLGEGTDTQYF.

The table lists this clone with a count of one. The chain joins TRBV28 to TRBJ2-5; D gene unclear. Germline CDR1 is MDHEN and CDR2 is SYDVKM. V dropped 6 bases and J dropped 5 bases, with 13 bases sitting between them. The CDR3 runs to 13 residues. Here the CDR3 DNA reads TGTGCCAGCAGGGTCAGACCGTGGGAGACCCAGTACTTC. Translating gives CASRVRPWETQYF. Full variable domain (missing parts from reference TRBV28 and TRBJ2-5): DVKVTQSSRYLVKRTGEKVFLECVQDMDHENMFWYRQDPGLGLRLIYFSYDVKMKEKGDIPEGYSVSREKKERFSLILESASTNQTSMYLCASRVRPWETQYFGPGTRLLVL.

The chain couples TRBV4-1 to TRBJ2-7; 10 bases agree with TRBD2. Germline loops: CDR1 MGHRA, CDR2 YSYEKL. V lost 0 bases and J lost 2; bases outside the gene matches: 7. The CDR3 runs 17 residues. Written as DNA, the CDR3 is TGCGCCAGCAGCCAAGATTGGGGGAGCGGGAGGGCCTACGAGCAGTACTTC. It is translated as CASSQDWGSGRAYEQYF.

The gene calls are TRBV9 and TRBJ2-1; D is unclear. Germline V CDR1 and CDR2: SGDLS, YYNGEE. V shed 3 bases and J shed 10 bases, with 5 bases lying between them. The CDR3 is 10 amino acids. The CDR3: CASSDREQFF. CDR3 DNA: TGTGCCAGCAGCGATCGAGAGCAGTTCTTC. Full variable domain (outside the CDR3, taken from reference TRBV9 and TRBJ2-1): DSGVTQTPKHLITATGQRVTLRCSPRSGDLSVYWYQQSLDQGLQFLIQYYNGEERAKGNILERFSAQQFPDLHSELNLSSLELGDSALYFCASSDREQFFGPGTRLTVL.

CDR3 coding DNA: TGCGCCAGCAGCTTATTAGATGGCGAGCAGTACTTC. Translation gives CASSLLDGEQYF. This sequence joins TRBV5-1 and TRBJ2-7, with D unresolved. The CDR3 contains 12 residues. Trimming cost V 2 bases and J 6 bases, with 9 bases left between them. Germline CDR1 SGHRS, CDR2 YFSETQ. Based on the CDR3 plus reference TRBV5-1 and TRBJ2-7, the full variable domain is KAGVTQTPRYLIKTRGQQVTLSCSPISGHRSVSWYQQTPGQGLQFLFEYFSETQRNKGNFPGRFSGRQFSNSRSEMNVSTLELGDSALYLCASSLLDGEQYFGPGTRLTVT.

This chain links TRBV7-3 with TRBJ2-2; 15 nucleotides line up with TRBD2. CDR3 length: 17 amino acids. The V segment lost 5 bases and the J segment 6 bases; nucleotides outside the gene matches: 7. Germline-derived CDR1 and CDR2 are SGHTA and FQGTGA. CDR3 sequence reads: CASSPGLAGGLAGELFF. The DNA for the CDR3 is TGTGCCAGCAGCCCGGGACTAGCGGGAGGATTGGCCGGGGAGCTGTTTTTT.

The chain couples TRBV27 to TRBJ2-1; no firm D call. The CDR3 is made up of 13 amino acids. Trimming removed 2 bases at V and 6 bases at J, with 8 bases between. Germline CDR1 is MNHEY and CDR2 is SMNVEV (reference sequence). The DNA for the CDR3 is TGTGCCAGCAGTTTAGCAGGCCCCAATGAGCAGTTCTTC. Its protein is CASSLAGPNEQFF.

The chain uses TRBV28 and TRBJ2-7; 9 nucleotides align to TRBD1. The V gene's germline CDR1 is MDHEN and CDR2 SYDVKM. The CDR3 has 14 residues. J gave up 6 bases and V 2 bases, and 5 bases lay outside the gene matches. The CDR3 coding sequence is TGTGCCAGCAGTTTAACCGGGACAGGGATCGAGCAGTACTTC. This translates into CASSLTGTGIEQYF.

J is TRBJ2-2 and V is TRBV10-3, with 8 bases fitting TRBD1. Unmatched junction bases numbered 4, after V lost 3 bases and J lost 4 bases. The CDR3 extends over 15 amino acids. The germline gives CDR1 ENHRY, CDR2 SYGVKD. The CDR3 DNA sequence: TGTGCCATCAGTGATTTGGACAGGGCCACCGGGGAGCTGTTTTTT. This gives the protein CAISDLDRATGELFF.

This chain joins TRBV27 and TRBJ2-7; D could derive from TRBD1 or TRBD2 (6 bases each). V was trimmed by 6 bases and J by 5 bases, leaving 20 bases between them. This CDR3 region has 15 residues. Germline V gene data show CDR1 as MNHEY and CDR2 as SMNVEV (reference sequence). The CDR3 sequence: CASSYTRGAFDEQYF. The CDR3 DNA reads TGTGCCAGCAGCTATACGAGGGGGGCGTTCGACGAGCAGTACTTC.

In this sample, this clone turned up once. The chain is built from TRBV9 and TRBJ2-3; the match to TRBD2 covers 8 bases. After removal of 0 bases from V and 3 bases from J, the junction contained 0 bases not matched to a gene. The germline V gene has CDR1 SGDLS and CDR2 YYNGEE. This CDR3 is 14 amino acids long. The CDR3 loop is CASSVERETDTQYF. In nucleotides, the CDR3 is TGTGCCAGCAGCGTAGAGCGGGAGACAGATACGCAGTATTTT.

This CDR3 reads CATSRDRDRAVQETQYF. CDR3 bases: TGTGCCACCAGCAGAGATCGAGACAGGGCCGTCCAAGAGACCCAGTACTTC. This chain links TRBV15 with TRBJ2-5; 7 bases match TRBD1. Germline CDR1 LNHNV, CDR2 YYDKDF (reference sequence). V lost 0 bases, J lost 1 base, and 8 bases stayed unmatched. The CDR3 spans 17 residues. The full variable domain, completed using reference TRBV15 and TRBJ2-5, is DAMVIQNPRYQVTQFGKPVTLSCSQTLNHNVMYWYQQKSSQAPKLLFHYYDKDFNNEADTPDNFQSRRPNTSFCFLDIRSPGLGDTAMYLCATSRDRDRAVQETQYFGPGTRLLVL.

This chain uses TRBV10-3 with TRBJ1-2; 7 bases map to TRBD1. This CDR3 is 17 amino acids long. In germline, CDR1 is ENHRY, CDR2 SYGVKD. V was pared by 3 bases and J by 3 bases, with 13 bases of the junction left unmatched. The CDR3: CAISESPTGQKDYGYTF. The DNA for the CDR3 is TGTGCCATCAGTGAAAGTCCCACGGGACAGAAGGACTATGGCTACACCTTC.

The chain links TRBV29-1 to TRBJ2-7; D is ambiguous. Germline V gene data show CDR1 as SQVTM and CDR2 as ANQGSEA. V lost 2 bases, J lost 3 bases, and 11 bases lay in between. This CDR3 has 13 residues. The CDR3 sequence is CSVERIGSYEQYF. CDR3 bases: TGCAGCGTTGAAAGGATAGGAAGCTACGAGCAGTACTTC.

The V and J genes are TRBV5-1 and TRBJ2-1, with unresolved D. This CDR3 has 15 residues. CDR1 SGHRS and CDR2 YFSETQ come from the germline V gene. The V gene lost 0 bases and the J gene lost 6 bases, with 13 bases spanning the gap. DNA of the CDR3: TGCGCCAGCAGCTTGGGGCCCAGCTCTTCCAATGAGCAGTTCTTC. Protein sequence: CASSLGPSSSNEQFF.

This clone was counted once. The chain joins TRBV7-9 to TRBJ2-6; D possibly corresponds to TRBD2 (6 bases). CDR3 length equals 15 residues. V lost 4 bases and J 3 bases, leaving 10 bases between the germline ends. Germline CDR1 reads SEHNR; CDR2 reads FQNEAQ (reference sequence). The CDR3 DNA sequence: TGTGCCAGCAGCTCCCCGGGGGTTGGGGCCAACGTCCTGACTTTC. Its protein is CASSSPGVGANVLTF. The variable domain in full, with the rest retrieved from reference TRBV7-9 and TRBJ2-6, is DTGVSQNPRHKITKRGQNVTFRCDPISEHNRLYWYRQTLGQGPEFLTYFQNEAQLEKSRLLSDRFSAERPKGSFSTLEIQRTEQGDSAMYLCASSSPGVGANVLTFGAGSRLTVL.

The genes are TRBV5-1 and TRBJ2-3; tentative D call: TRBD1 (5 bases). V lost 5 bases, J lost 2 bases, and 9 bases lay in between. This CDR3 is 13 amino acids long. Germline V gene lookup returns CDR1 SGHRS and CDR2 YFSETQ. CDR3 bases: TGCGCCAGCAGTCCAGGGTACACAGATACGCAGTATTTT. This sequence encodes CASSPGYTDTQYF.

This chain connects TRBV29-1 to TRBJ2-1; TRBD2 matches at 11 bases. Per germline, CDR1 SQVTM and CDR2 ANQGSEA. Trimming removed 3 bases from V and 3 bases from J; junction bases left unmatched: 10. CDR3 size: 17 residues. CDR3 in DNA: TGCAGCGTTGAGCCCCGACTAGCGGGACGCTACTACAATGAGCAGTTCTTC. This translates into CSVEPRLAGRYYNEQFF.

The chain links TRBV19 to TRBJ2-7; the D is unclear. The CDR3 runs to 11 residues. The ends were cut back, 7 bases at V and 4 bases at J, with 8 bases in the middle. CDR1 and CDR2 (germline): LNHDA, SQIVND (reference sequence). The CDR3 here is CASIPSYEQYF. The CDR3 DNA reads TGTGCCAGTATTCCGAGTTACGAGCAGTACTTC.

V is TRBV2 and J is TRBJ1-2, with TRBD1 identical over 11 bases. After removal of 4 bases from V and 4 bases from J, the junction contained 8 bases not matched to a gene. The CDR3 has 16 residues. The germline gives CDR1 SNHLY, CDR2 FYNNEI. The CDR3 region has the DNA TGTGCCAGCAGTGGCCGGGACAGGGGGACTCGCTATGGCTACACCTTC. This translates into CASSGRDRGTRYGYTF.

The J gene is TRBJ2-1, the V gene TRBV29-1, with D possibly being TRBD2 (5 bases). CDR3 length equals 12 residues. The V and J ends lost 6 bases and 8 bases respectively, with 14 bases between them. Germline CDR1 reads SQVTM; CDR2 reads ANQGSEA. CDR3 amino acids: CSVSGASDEQFF. As DNA, the CDR3 is TGCAGCGTGAGCGGAGCCTCGGATGAGCAGTTCTTC.

The chain carries TRBV7-9 and TRBJ2-2, with a weak D call TRBD1 (5 bases). This CDR3 is 16 amino acids long. CDR1 SEHNR and CDR2 FQNEAQ come from the germline V gene (reference sequence). With 4 bases removed from V and 2 bases from J, the gap between germline ends came to 14 bases. The CDR3 protein is CASSSAPGQNTGELFF. DNA for the CDR3: TGTGCCAGCAGCTCCGCGCCAGGACAAAACACCGGGGAGCTGTTTTTT.